Below, one TCR beta chain is given with its context. The read is 3 residues too short to cover the CDR3 end, so that end is filled in from the germline J gene. This sample was included in a study of T cells in women clearing cervical HPV infection. Study in general: HLA type could not be excluded as a confounder.

Generated by immunoSEQ multiplex PCR, the TCRdb table keeps only in-frame clones and is missing some. This sample's table has more than 40,000 clones. Germline values: CDR1 KGHSH, CDR2 LQKENI. Trimming took 3 bases from V and 0 from J, leaving 9 bases between them. This CDR3 contains 16 residues. All participants had a single incident cervical HPV16 infection, and prevalent HPV16 infections were excluded. HPV was found by MY09/MY11 PCR and dot-blot genotyping. The sample was blood buffy coat. The rearrangement joins TRBV18 to TRBJ2-6; D may be TRBD1 (5 bases). The TCR originated in a woman aged 18-70 years with a cervical HPV16 infection that either progressed to CIN3+ or cleared (not recorded which). The part of the CDR3 DNA that was read is TGTGCCAGCTCACCGAGCAGGGCCTCTGGGGCCAACGTC. It specifies CASSPSRASGANV. Given in full, the CDR3 is CASSPSRASGANVLTF.